Below are 14 T cell receptor beta chains sequenced from a single sample in a study of Graves' ophthalmopathy and Graves' hyperthyroidism (dated by TCRdb to the late 2010s). TCRdb shows the sequencer as Illumina HiSeq 2000. For repertoire sequencing, the TCR beta CDR3 regions were amplified from RNA transcripts. The first round of RT-PCR was done with HTBI primers and the Qiagen OneStep RT-PCR kit, and was followed by a second round of multiplex PCR, then size selection and purification. In-frame beta chains were kept once TCRdb had trimmed the public reads at Q25 with fastp and called clones with MiXCR. For every CDR3 protein sequence, its rows merge into one entry that carries the most common genes and DNA. Counted in this sample were 240,000 or so distinct CDR3 sequences; around 45% of them appeared once. The ten largest clones add up to more than 45% of the sample. Sequencing was done on a sample of peripheral blood. The receptors originated from an adult man with Graves' ophthalmopathy.

Ten or more counts support this clonotype. The genes are TRBV10-3 and TRBJ2-7; 7 positions agree with TRBD2. Losses at the gene ends were 10 bases for V and 3 bases for J; bases not matched to a gene: 6. CDR1 is ENHRY, CDR2 SYGVKD, per germline. This CDR3 has 12 residues. The CDR3 sequence: CASGLADYEQYF. Written as DNA, the CDR3 is TGTGCCAGCGGCCTAGCGGACTACGAGCAGTACTTC.

The V call is TRBV7-2, the J call TRBJ1-1, with 7 bases lining up with TRBD1. The CDR3 length is 18 residues. V dropped 5 bases and J dropped 1; count of bases not matched to a gene: 16. Germline CDR1 is SGHTA and CDR2 is FQGNSA. The CDR3, as DNA: TGTGCCAGCAGCCATCAAACAGGGGCCTCCCCGTGGAACACTGAAGCTTTCTTT. As protein: CASSHQTGASPWNTEAFF.

This sequence joins TRBV2 and TRBJ1-1; TRBD1 agrees at 11 bases. In germline, CDR1 is SNHLY, CDR2 FYNNEI. CDR3 size: 15 residues. J was trimmed by 4 bases and V by 3 bases; bases with no gene match: 4. CDR3 sequence reads: CASSDGQGAGTEAFF. The CDR3 nucleotides read TGTGCCAGCAGTGACGGACAGGGGGCCGGCACTGAAGCTTTCTTT.

The sample holds many counts of this clonotype. The J gene is TRBJ1-5, the V gene TRBV12-3 or TRBV12-4; D call uncertain. Trimming left V 2 bases short and J 9 bases short, with 11 bases between. The CDR3 is 13 residues long. This chain's CDR3 is CASSLTARGPQHF. CDR3 DNA: TGTGCCAGCAGTTTAACGGCGCGGGGGCCCCAGCATTTT.

CDR3 nucleotides: TGTGCCAGTAACCAGGAGTTTTCCTACGAGCAGTACTTC. This encodes CASNQEFSYEQYF. V gene TRBV5-4 combines with J gene TRBJ2-7; D ambiguous. The CDR3 runs to 13 residues. The V end was cut by 8 bases, the J end by 1 base, with 13 bases between. The V gene's germline CDR1 is SGHNT and CDR2 YYREEE (reference sequence).

J is TRBJ2-7 and V is TRBV29-1; either TRBD1 or TRBD2 may supply D (5 bases each). Trimming cost V 7 bases and J 4 bases, with 26 bases left between them. From germline, CDR1 is SQVTM and CDR2 ANQGSEA. This CDR3 spans 16 amino acids. The CDR3 loop reads CSARRGRERGLYEQYF. The CDR3 nucleotides read TGCAGCGCCCGTCGGGGCAGGGAACGGGGTTTGTACGAGCAGTACTTC.

V is TRBV6-4 and J is TRBJ2-5, with 15 nucleotides matching TRBD2. The germline V gene has CDR1 MRHNA and CDR2 SNTAGT. The CDR3 spans 15 residues. The V segment lost 8 bases and the J segment 5 bases; nucleotides outside the gene matches: 6. The DNA for the CDR3 is TGTGCCAGCGGGGGACTAGCGGGAGGAGAGGAGACCCAGTACTTC. The encoded protein is CASGGLAGGEETQYF.

The chain recombines TRBV14 with TRBJ2-6; no reliable D call. This CDR3 region has 17 residues. Germline CDR1 reads SGHDN; CDR2 reads FVKESK. Trimming cost V 0 bases and J 1 base, with 10 bases left between them. The CDR3 DNA follows: TGTGCCAGCAGCCAAGATATAGTGCGATCTGGGGCCAACGTCCTGACTTTC. This encodes CASSQDIVRSGANVLTF.

A few counts support this clonotype. The genes are TRBV29-1 and TRBJ1-4; D possibly corresponds to TRBD1 (5 bases). CDR3 length: 12 amino acids. Per germline, CDR1 SQVTM and CDR2 ANQGSEA. Trimming removed 4 bases at V and 4 bases at J, with 7 bases between. The CDR3, as DNA: TGCAGCGTTGGCAGGGATAATGAAAAACTGTTTTTT. Protein sequence: CSVGRDNEKLFF. The full variable domain, rest sourced from reference TRBV29-1 and TRBJ1-4, is SAVISQKPSRDICQRGTSLTIQCQVDSQVTMMFWYRQQPGQSLTLIATANQGSEATYESGFVIDKFPISRPNLTFSTLTVSNMSPEDSSIYLCSVGRDNEKLFFGSGTQLSVL.

This chain uses TRBV2 with TRBJ2-7, with D possibly matching TRBD1 (6 bases). Germline V gene lookup returns CDR1 SNHLY and CDR2 FYNNEI. The V end was cut by 1 base, the J end by 4 bases, with 17 bases between. The CDR3 consists of 16 residues. The CDR3 here is CASSEVGETGIYEQYF. CDR3 DNA: TGTGCCAGCAGTGAAGTTGGAGAGACAGGAATTTACGAGCAGTACTTC. The variable domain in full, completed from reference TRBV2 and TRBJ2-7, reads EPEVTQTPSHQVTQMGQEVILRCVPISNHLYFYWYRQILGQKVEFLVSFYNNEISEKSEIFDDQFSVERPDGSNFTLKIRSTKLEDSAMYFCASSEVGETGIYEQYFGPGTRLTVT.

This chain links TRBV12-3 or TRBV12-4 with TRBJ1-1; D gene unclear. The ends were cut back, 5 bases at V and 8 bases at J, with 15 bases in the middle. The CDR3 spans 13 residues. CDR3 amino acids: CASSPLGSQEAFF. The DNA for the CDR3 is TGTGCCAGCAGTCCCCTCGGGAGCCAGGAAGCTTTCTTT.

The V call is TRBV20-1, the J call TRBJ1-2; D ambiguous. The germline V gene encodes CDR1 DFQATT and CDR2 SNEGSKA (reference sequence). V dropped 0 bases and J dropped 5 bases, with 10 bases sitting between them. The CDR3 is 13 amino acids. The CDR3 reads CSARDAGGYGYTF. DNA for the CDR3: TGCAGTGCTAGAGATGCTGGAGGGTATGGCTACACCTTC.

This chain connects TRBV5-5 to TRBJ2-7, with TRBD1 as a possible D gene (6 bases). This CDR3 has 11 amino acids. The germline CDR1 and CDR2 sequences are SGHKS and YYEKEE (reference sequence). V lost 4 bases, J lost 9 bases, and 11 bases lay in between. CDR3 sequence (DNA): TGTGCCAGCAGCACGGACAGACGGCAGTACTTC. Translation: CASSTDRRQYF.

This clonotype occurred once. The CDR3: CASSIQQGRYEQYF. The CDR3 region has the DNA TGTGCCAGCAGTATACAACAGGGGCGCTACGAGCAGTACTTC. The chain joins TRBV28 to TRBJ2-7; 7 bases are a match to TRBD1. CDR3 length: 14 residues. CDR1 and CDR2 from the germline V gene are MDHEN and SYDVKM. Unmatched junction bases numbered 7, after V lost 5 bases and J lost 3 bases.